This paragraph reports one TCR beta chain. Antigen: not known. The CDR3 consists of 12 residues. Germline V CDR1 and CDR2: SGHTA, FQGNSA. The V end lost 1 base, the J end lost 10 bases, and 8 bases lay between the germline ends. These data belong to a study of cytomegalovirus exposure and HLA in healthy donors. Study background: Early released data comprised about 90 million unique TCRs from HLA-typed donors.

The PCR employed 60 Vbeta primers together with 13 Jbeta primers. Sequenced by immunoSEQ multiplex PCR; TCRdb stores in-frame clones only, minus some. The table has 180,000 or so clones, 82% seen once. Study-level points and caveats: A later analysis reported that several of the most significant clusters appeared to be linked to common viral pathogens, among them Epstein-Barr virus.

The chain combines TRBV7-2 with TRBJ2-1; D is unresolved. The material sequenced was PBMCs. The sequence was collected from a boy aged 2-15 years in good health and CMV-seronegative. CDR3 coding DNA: TGTGCCAGCAGCTTAGTGAGGCACGAGCAGTTCTTC. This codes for CASSLVRHEQFF.